Below are 20 T cell receptor beta chains sequenced from a single sample in a study of regulatory T cells in long-lasting Graves disease. Sequencing libraries for TCR beta were prepared with iRepertoire HTBI primers and Arm-PCR of CDR3 regions. One entry per CDR3 protein, called by TCRdb with MiXCR from the multiplex PCR reads. This sample carries more than 400,000 distinct CDR3 sequences, 15% to 20% of them seen once, and the ten largest clones take 10% to 15%. The time point denotes: newly diagnosed GD, antithyroid drugs for less than 3 months. From RNA extracted from PBMCs, the TCR library was made. These data also featured in a second study, about T cells in Graves' hyperthyroidism and ophthalmopathy.

The sequencing here drew on peripheral blood mononuclear cells (PBMCs), taken at new diagnosis, from a patient treated with antithyroid drugs. These receptors came from a man aged 35 to 55 with Graves disease.

This clonotype was seen repeatedly, ten times or more. This chain links TRBV6-2 or TRBV6-3 with TRBJ1-1; D not resolved. V lost 6 bases to trimming and J lost 4 bases, with 12 bases between them. CDR1 and CDR2 from the germline V gene are MNHEY and SVGEGT. The CDR3 totals 13 residues. The CDR3 bases are TGTGCCAGCAGCACTAAATCCTCCACTGAAGCTTTCTTT. Translating gives CASSTKSSTEAFF.

This clonotype showed up just a few times. The chain couples TRBV20-1 to TRBJ1-1, with D unresolved. The germline V gene has CDR1 DFQATT and CDR2 SNEGSKA (reference sequence). The length of the CDR3 is 13 residues. The V end was cut by 5 bases, the J end by 4 bases, with 14 bases between. The CDR3 DNA reads TGCAGTGCTCTACACTCTGGGGTCACTGAAGCTTTCTTT. It is translated as CSALHSGVTEAFF.

This clonotype has just a few counts. This chain joins TRBV28 and TRBJ2-7, with 8 bases identical to TRBD1. CDR3 length equals 15 residues. Germline lookup yields CDR1 MDHEN and CDR2 SYDVKM. J was trimmed by 0 bases and V by 5 bases; bases with no gene match: 6. CDR3 coding DNA: TGTGCCAGCAGTCCAGACAGGGGATACTCCTACGAGCAGTACTTC. It yields the protein CASSPDRGYSYEQYF.

This clonotype was detected ten times or more. The chain uses TRBV29-1 and TRBJ2-7; 12 bases align to TRBD1. Per the germline V gene, CDR1 is SQVTM and CDR2 is ANQGSEA. The V segment lost 7 bases and the J segment 2 bases; nucleotides outside the gene matches: 9. The CDR3 has 15 amino acids. CDR3 DNA sequence: TGCAGCGCCCTAAGCGGGGACAGGGGGCCCTACGAGCAGTACTTC. This encodes CSALSGDRGPYEQYF.

This clonotype appeared a few times. The gene calls are TRBV28 and TRBJ2-7; a weak D match, TRBD1 (5 bases). Germline CDR1 is MDHEN and CDR2 is SYDVKM. V shed 2 bases and J shed 9 bases, with 17 bases lying between them. The CDR3 consists of 14 residues. The CDR3: CASSLITGTIGQYF. The CDR3, as DNA: TGTGCCAGCAGTTTAATTACAGGAACGATAGGGCAGTACTTC.

As for this clonotype: This may be a read error: a much more frequent sequence differs by one nucleotide. The chain uses TRBV2 and TRBJ2-5; 13 positions match TRBD2. CDR1 and CDR2 from the germline V gene are SNHLY and FYNNEI. J gave up 11 bases and V 6 bases, and 18 bases lay outside the gene matches. CDR3 length equals 17 residues. CDR3 bases: TGTGCCAGCAGCTCTAGGAGACTAGCGGGAGGCTACAATGAGCAGTACTTC. Translation: CASSSRRLAGGYNEQYF.

V and J are TRBV12-5 and TRBJ2-7, with TRBD1 identical over 7 bases. V shed 10 bases and J 0 bases; nucleotides not matched to a gene: 6. There are 13 residues in the CDR3. The germline V gene has CDR1 LGHNT and CDR2 FRNRAP. In nucleotides, the CDR3 is TGTGCTACCTCCGGGACAGTCTCCTACGAGCAGTACTTC. The encoded protein is CATSGTVSYEQYF. Supplemented by reference TRBV12-5 and TRBJ2-7, the full variable domain reads DARVTQTPRHKVTEMGQEVTMRCQPILGHNTVFWYRQTMMQGLELLAYFRNRAPLDDSGMPKDRFSAEMPDATLATLKIQPSEPRDSAVYFCATSGTVSYEQYFGPGTRLTVT.

This clonotype was found a few times. The chain joins TRBV12-3 or TRBV12-4 to TRBJ2-3; D may be TRBD1 or TRBD2 (5 bases each). The DNA end favors TRBJ2-5, so the J call may be wrong. The CDR3 is 16 residues long. The CDR3 loop reads CASSFILGPSIETQYF. In nucleotides, the CDR3 is TGTGCCAGCAGTTTTATCTTGGGGCCTAGCATAGAGACCCAGTACTTC.

The CDR3 region is CSARGPLNTGELFF. The CDR3 nucleotides are TGCAGTGCTAGAGGACCCCTGAACACCGGGGAGCTGTTTTTT. This chain connects TRBV20-1 to TRBJ2-2, with D unclear. The ends were cut back, 1 base at V and 1 base at J, with 7 bases in the middle. The germline V gene encodes CDR1 DFQATT and CDR2 SNEGSKA (reference sequence). The CDR3 loop spans 14 amino acids.

This clonotype appeared a few times. This chain uses TRBV4-2 with TRBJ1-1; 10 bases agree with TRBD1. The CDR3 spans 15 residues. CDR1 is LGHNA, CDR2 YNFKEQ, per germline. Germline trimming cut 3 bases from V and 4 bases from J; bases unmatched to any gene: 5. The CDR3 reads CASSHLDRGFTEAFF. The CDR3 nucleotides are TGTGCCAGCAGCCACCTGGACAGGGGGTTCACTGAAGCTTTCTTT.

There are many counts of this clonotype. The rearrangement uses TRBV3-1 and TRBJ2-7; maybe TRBD1 (5 bases). The V gene's germline CDR1 is LGHDT and CDR2 YNNKEL (reference sequence). The CDR3 contains 15 residues. V dropped 0 bases and J dropped 4 bases, with 13 bases sitting between them. Written as DNA, the CDR3 is TGTGCCAGCAGCCAAGACCACGACAGCAGATACGAGCAGTACTTC. Translated, it gives CASSQDHDSRYEQYF.

This clonotype occurred many times. This chain links TRBV29-1 with TRBJ2-3, with D perhaps TRBD2 (5 bases). Germline V gene sequence: CDR1 SQVTM, CDR2 ANQGSEA. The ends were cut back, 4 bases at V and 5 bases at J, with 13 bases in the middle. This CDR3 contains 13 residues. CDR3 region: CSVGGRDQDTQYF. For the CDR3, the DNA is TGCAGCGTTGGGGGTCGGGATCAAGATACGCAGTATTTT.

This chain connects TRBV28 to TRBJ1-3, with D possibly matching TRBD1 (6 bases). V was cut by 5 bases and J by 1 base, with 12 bases left in between. The CDR3 is 15 amino acids. The germline V gene has CDR1 MDHEN and CDR2 SYDVKM. The CDR3 is CASSRDNASGNTIYF. CDR3 coding DNA: TGTGCCAGCAGTCGGGACAACGCATCTGGAAACACCATATATTTT. Full variable domain (outside the CDR3, taken from reference TRBV28 and TRBJ1-3): DVKVTQSSRYLVKRTGEKVFLECVQDMDHENMFWYRQDPGLGLRLIYFSYDVKMKEKGDIPEGYSVSREKKERFSLILESASTNQTSMYLCASSRDNASGNTIYFGEGSWLTVV.

This clonotype was counted a few times. The chain recombines TRBV6-2 or TRBV6-3 with TRBJ2-1; TRBD2 aligns across 7 bases. The CDR3 extends over 15 amino acids. The ends lost 6 bases at V and 4 bases at J; junction bases unmatched: 9. The V gene's germline CDR1 is MNHEY and CDR2 SVGEGT. DNA for the CDR3: TGTGCCAGCAGGCGTTCGGCTAGCGGATACAATGAGCAGTTCTTC. The encoded protein is CASRRSASGYNEQFF.

The V call is TRBV6-2 or TRBV6-3, the J call TRBJ1-3; D unclear. Germline CDR1 reads MNHEY; CDR2 reads SVGEGT. The CDR3 consists of 15 residues. The V gene lost 4 bases and the J gene lost 0 bases, with 10 bases spanning the gap. The CDR3 spells CASSLFPDSGNTIYF. The CDR3 DNA follows: TGTGCCAGCAGTTTGTTCCCTGACTCTGGAAACACCATATATTTT.

This clonotype was counted at least ten times. The chain is built from TRBV11-3 and TRBJ2-7, with D possibly TRBD2 on 6 matching bases. Looked up from germline, CDR1 is SGHNT and CDR2 is YENEEA. V lost 1 base and J 4 bases, leaving 14 bases between the germline ends. This CDR3 comprises 15 residues. The DNA for the CDR3 is TGTGCCAGCAGCTTAGGTCGGGAGCGAGATTACGAGCAGTACTTC. Its protein is CASSLGRERDYEQYF. Filled out from reference TRBV11-3 and TRBJ2-7, the complete variable domain reads EAGVVQSPRYKIIEKKQPVAFWCNPISGHNTLYWYLQNLGQGPELLIRYENEEAVDDSQLPKDRFSAERLKGVDSTLKIQPAELGDSAVYLCASSLGRERDYEQYFGPGTRLTVT.

The CDR3 coding sequence is TGCAGTGCTAAGAGACTAGCGGGGGGGGTCAATGAGCAGTTCTTC. It codes for CSAKRLAGGVNEQFF. The chain has TRBV20-1 and TRBJ2-1; 14 positions agree with TRBD2. The CDR3 length is 15 residues. Germline CDR1 and CDR2: DFQATT and SNEGSKA (reference sequence). V gave up 4 bases and J gave up 6 bases; unmatched junction bases: 5.

This rearrangement joins TRBV7-9 to TRBJ2-2; D perhaps matches TRBD1 (5 bases). Trimming stripped 4 bases from V and 6 bases from J, with 24 bases between. Germline V CDR1 and CDR2: SEHNR, FQNEAQ (reference sequence). The length of the CDR3 is 18 residues. For the CDR3, the DNA is TGTGCCAGCAGCTATAATATGGGCCTCGGGCAGGGTCCCGGGGAGCTGTTTTTT. This sequence encodes CASSYNMGLGQGPGELFF.

As to this clonotype: Sequence at one end of the junction differs from germline and may be a read error. V gene TRBV2 combines with J gene TRBJ1-3; D is possibly TRBD1 (5 bases). In germline, CDR1 is SNHLY, CDR2 FYNNEI. The CDR3 is 12 residues long. The CDR3 region has the DNA TGTGCCAGCGGGACGGGAGGAAACACCATGTATTTT. This encodes CASGTGGNTMYF. The whole variable domain, remainder taken from reference TRBV2 and TRBJ1-3, is EPEVTQTPSHQVTQMGQEVILRCVPISNHLYFYWYRQILGQKVEFLVSFYNNEISEKSEIFDDQFSVERPDGSNFTLKIRSTKLEDSAMYFCASGTGGNTMYFGEGSWLTVV.

This clonotype was found many times. V and J are TRBV10-1 and TRBJ2-4, with 7 bases that match TRBD1. The CDR3 length is 15 residues. V shed 2 bases and J 8 bases; nucleotides not matched to a gene: 9. Germline-derived CDR1 and CDR2 are WNHNN and SYGVQD (reference sequence). The CDR3 is CASSETGDELDIQYF. For the CDR3, the DNA is TGCGCCAGCAGTGAGACAGGGGATGAGTTGGACATTCAGTACTTC.